Following are 13 T cell receptor beta chains from one sample sequenced in a study of shared clonotypes between healthy human individuals. Only in-frame clones appear in the TCRdb table, and some are missing; sequencing was by immunoSEQ multiplex PCR. The sample carries 2,500,000 or so clones, around 92% recorded once. The sample comprised naive CD4+ T cells from PBMCs. Subset in this sample: CD45RA+ positively selected. The receptor set was obtained from a man in his late teens or twenties in good health. Some clones in this sample may be carry-over from other donors' samples.

In the case of this clone: This same CDR3 is encoded by further DNA sequences in the sample. The CDR3 nucleotides are TGTGCCAGCTCACCACTAGATAGCAATCAGCCCCAGCATTTT. Protein: CASSPLDSNQPQHF. The rearrangement links TRBV18 to TRBJ1-5; the D is unclear. Per the germline V gene, CDR1 is KGHSH and CDR2 is LQKENI. V dropped 1 base and J dropped 0 bases, with 4 bases sitting between them. The CDR3 covers 14 residues.

J is TRBJ2-1 and V is TRBV5-1, with D maybe TRBD2 (5 bases). V lost 5 bases and J lost 6, with 12 bases in between. This CDR3 has 13 amino acids. CDR1 is SGHRS, CDR2 YFSETQ, per germline. CDR3 sequence (DNA): TGCGCCAGCAGACTACTAGGTGGCAATGAGCAGTTCTTC. Translated: CASRLLGGNEQFF.

V is TRBV29-1 and J is TRBJ1-5, with no clear D. The CDR3 contains 14 residues. V lost 1 base to trimming and J lost 7 bases, with 14 bases between them. Germline V gives CDR1 SQVTM, CDR2 ANQGSEA. The CDR3 nucleotides read TGCAGCGTTGAAGTCGGAAACCGGGCCCAGCCCCAGCATTTT. As protein: CSVEVGNRAQPQHF.

The rearrangement uses TRBV28 and TRBJ2-7; no reliable D call. There are 14 residues in the CDR3. V dropped 1 base and J dropped 3 bases, with 10 bases sitting between them. Germline V gene data show CDR1 as MDHEN and CDR2 as SYDVKM. This chain's CDR3 is CASSLSSDGYEQYF. CDR3 sequence (DNA): TGTGCCAGCAGTTTATCCAGTGACGGCTACGAGCAGTACTTC.

This chain connects TRBV7-9 to TRBJ2-7; unclear D gene. The V end lost 4 bases, the J end lost 4 bases, and 23 bases lay between the germline ends. CDR1 is SEHNR, CDR2 FQNEAQ, per germline (reference sequence). The CDR3 consists of 17 residues. For the CDR3, the DNA is TGTGCCAGCAGCTCCGCCGGATCCGGGCCCGTACTTTACGAGCAGTACTTC. It codes for CASSSAGSGPVLYEQYF.

The chain links TRBV5-1 to TRBJ2-6, with no clear D. CDR1 is SGHRS and CDR2 is YFSETQ in the germline V gene. This CDR3 is 18 amino acids long. V shed 0 bases and J shed 0 bases, with 13 bases lying between them. The CDR3 reads CASSLAAGQRSGANVLTF. In nucleotides, the CDR3 is TGCGCCAGCAGCTTGGCTGCAGGCCAACGCTCTGGGGCCAACGTCCTGACTTTC. The whole variable domain, filled in from reference TRBV5-1 and TRBJ2-6, reads KAGVTQTPRYLIKTRGQQVTLSCSPISGHRSVSWYQQTPGQGLQFLFEYFSETQRNKGNFPGRFSGRQFSNSRSEMNVSTLELGDSALYLCASSLAAGQRSGANVLTFGAGSRLTVL.

This rearrangement joins TRBV5-1 to TRBJ2-2; 10 positions match TRBD2. The CDR3 is 15 residues long. With 6 bases clipped from V and 7 bases from J, the junction kept 9 bases outside the gene matches. Germline assignment: CDR1 SGHRS and CDR2 YFSETQ. The CDR3 nucleotides read TGCGCCAGCACCCCGCTAGCGGGAGCCAGCGGGGAGCTGTTTTTT. It yields the protein CASTPLAGASGELFF.

The rearrangement uses TRBV28 and TRBJ2-7, with D possibly TRBD2 on 6 matching bases. Germline CDR1 is MDHEN and CDR2 is SYDVKM. The CDR3 has 11 residues. V was clipped by 8 bases and J by 6 bases, with 11 bases between them. The CDR3 spells CASGGGIEQYF. CDR3 nucleotide sequence: TGTGCCAGCGGAGGAGGGATCGAGCAGTACTTC.

The DNA of the CDR3 is TGTGCCAGCAGTTCCCCCTGGGGGACAGGTATGGGTGAAGCTTTCTTT. It translates to CASSSPWGTGMGEAFF. The V call is TRBV28, the J call TRBJ1-1; 8 nucleotides agree with TRBD1. The CDR3 covers 16 residues. Germline CDR1 reads MDHEN; CDR2 reads SYDVKM. Trimming at V came to 4 bases and at J to 7 bases, leaving 14 bases not matched to a gene. The full variable domain, in which reference TRBV28 and TRBJ1-1 provide the parts outside the CDR3, is DVKVTQSSRYLVKRTGEKVFLECVQDMDHENMFWYRQDPGLGLRLIYFSYDVKMKEKGDIPEGYSVSREKKERFSLILESASTNQTSMYLCASSSPWGTGMGEAFFGQGTRLTVV.

The genes are TRBV28 and TRBJ2-5; 7 nucleotides agree with TRBD1. Germline lookup yields CDR1 MDHEN and CDR2 SYDVKM. The junction had 10 bases not matched to a gene; V was cut back by 4 bases and J by 5 bases. The CDR3 extends over 15 amino acids. The chain's CDR3 is CASSSVTDRVETQYF. Here the CDR3 DNA reads TGTGCCAGCAGTTCCGTCACAGACAGGGTTGAGACCCAGTACTTC.

A single count supports this clone. CDR3 bases: TGTGCCAGCAGTTTCTTGTTAGGGCCCCAGCATTTT. It specifies CASSFLLGPQHF. V and J are TRBV7-2 and TRBJ1-5; unclear D gene. The CDR3 length is 12 residues. The germline V and J ends were trimmed by 6 bases and 9 bases, with 12 bases remaining between them. Germline V lookup: CDR1 SGHTA, CDR2 FQGNSA.

The J gene is TRBJ1-2, the V gene TRBV2; D unclear. Trimming removed 3 bases from V and 0 bases from J, with 11 bases in between. CDR1 and CDR2 (germline): SNHLY, FYNNEI. CDR3 length: 15 residues. The CDR3, as DNA: TGTGCCAGCAGTGAGACCGGGATTGCTAACTATGGCTACACCTTC. Encoded protein: CASSETGIANYGYTF.

On this clone: Other DNA sequences in the same sample also yield this CDR3. The V gene is TRBV7-3, the J gene TRBJ2-7, with D perhaps matching TRBD1 or TRBD2 (5 bases each). Looked up from germline, CDR1 is SGHTA and CDR2 is FQGTGA. Trimming removed 2 bases from V and 3 bases from J, with 8 bases in between. This CDR3 contains 13 residues. The DNA for the CDR3 is TGTGCCAGCAGCTTAGGGACCAACTACGAGCAGTACTTC. Translating it yields CASSLGTNYEQYF.